The 3 T cell receptor beta chains in this list originate from one sample, sequenced in a study of shared T cell receptors in the human thymus. Produced via immunoSEQ multiplex PCR; TCRdb's table is partial and in-frame only. The data show hundreds of thousands of clones, around 87% seen once. These data were also reused for a study on human thymus T cells.

The sequenced material came from thymocytes. The source is a boy less than two years old with a congenital heart defect.

The rearrangement uses TRBV29-1 and TRBJ2-7, with a tentative D call TRBD1 (5 bases). The CDR3 runs to 16 residues. Looked up from germline, CDR1 is SQVTM and CDR2 is ANQGSEA. V dropped 2 bases and J dropped 3 bases, with 20 bases sitting between them. CDR3: CSVELAGSTLFYEQYF. CDR3 bases: TGCAGCGTTGAATTGGCAGGGTCAACCCTCTTCTACGAGCAGTACTTC.

J is TRBJ1-2 and V is TRBV7-2; 8 positions match TRBD1. Germline CDR1 SGHTA, CDR2 FQGNSA. The CDR3 has 20 amino acids. V was clipped by 0 bases and J by 2 bases; unmatched bases: 17. In nucleotides, the CDR3 is TGTGCCAGCAGCTTAGCGTTAGGAGTGGGACAGGCGCCGAAAAACTATGGCTACACCTTC. It codes for CASSLALGVGQAPKNYGYTF.

The chain uses TRBV18 and TRBJ2-5; D gene ambiguous. Deletions cut 6 bases from V and 5 bases from J, with 13 bases between. CDR3 size: 13 residues. Germline CDR1 and CDR2: KGHSH and LQKENI. Here the CDR3 DNA reads TGTGCCAGCTCGGGCACTGGTCGGGAGACCCAGTACTTC. Protein product: CASSGTGRETQYF.